The clone carrying this T cell receptor beta chain was observed a handful of times. Its antigen is as yet unknown. An end of the junction differs from the germline gene, which may be a read error. The study ran its PCR with 60 Vbeta and 13 Jbeta primers. Sequencing used immunoSEQ multiplex PCR; TCRdb keeps in-frame clones, though not all of them. The sample contains about 200,000 clones, about 80% of which appear only once. Germline V gene lookup returns CDR1 MGHRA and CDR2 YSYEKL. The CDR3 loop spans 16 amino acids. This sample is part of a study of cytomegalovirus exposure and HLA in healthy donors. Findings and caveats of the study: As a later analysis revealed, most CMV-associated TCR beta chains appeared HLA-restricted.

J is TRBJ1-2 and V is TRBV4-1, with 8 bases lining up with TRBD1. The sequence derives from a woman in her twenties or thirties in good health and CMV-seronegative. The specimen was PBMCs. DNA for the CDR3: TGCGCCAGCAGCCAAGATAGGCAGGGGGCACACTATGGCTACCCCTTC. It specifies CASSQDRQGAHYGYPF.